This TCR beta chain was found in a study of T cells expressing NK-cell markers. General observations from the study: For several donors, these clonotypes were likewise the leading ones in the CD3+CD56-NKG2C+ fraction. The contribution of dominant NKG2C+ clonotypes to CD8+ T cells in a handful of donors was roughly 1.0-7.0%.

The CDR3 totals 16 residues. CDR1 and CDR2 from the germline V gene are MGHRA and YSYEKL. Reanalyzing the 5' RACE reads, TCRdb keeps one entry per CDR3 protein, without DNA. The data include about 160,000 distinct CDR3 sequences; the top ten clones carry 15% to 20%. A word on this clonotype: As yet, its antigen is unknown.

Sequencing was carried out using blood T cells: a sorted CD56 or NKG2C T cell subset, CD4+ or CD8+ T cells, or bulk PBMC T cells (not recorded which). V gene TRBV4-1 combines with J gene TRBJ2-3; no DNA is available, so the TRBD2 call from TCRdb remains unchecked. The sequence came from a woman aged 18 to 75 in good health. The CDR3 loop is CASSQDRGRPMNTQYF.